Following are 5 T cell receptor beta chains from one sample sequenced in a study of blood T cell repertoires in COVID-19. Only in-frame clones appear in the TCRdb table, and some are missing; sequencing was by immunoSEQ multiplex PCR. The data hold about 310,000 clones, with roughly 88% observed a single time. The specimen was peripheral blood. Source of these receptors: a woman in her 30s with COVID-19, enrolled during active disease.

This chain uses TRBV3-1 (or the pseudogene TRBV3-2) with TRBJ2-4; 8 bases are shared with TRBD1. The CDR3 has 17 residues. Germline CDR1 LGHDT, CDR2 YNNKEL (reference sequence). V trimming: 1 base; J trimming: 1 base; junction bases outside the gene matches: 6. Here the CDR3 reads CASSQVRTGLAKNIQYF. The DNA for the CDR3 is TGTGCCAGCAGCCAAGTCAGGACAGGGCTGGCCAAAAACATTCAGTACTTC.

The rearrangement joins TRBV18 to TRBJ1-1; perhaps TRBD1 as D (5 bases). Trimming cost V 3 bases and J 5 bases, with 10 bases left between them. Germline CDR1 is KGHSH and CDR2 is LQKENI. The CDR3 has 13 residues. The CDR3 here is CASSPTVRTEAFF. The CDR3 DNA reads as TGTGCCAGCTCACCGACAGTGCGGACTGAAGCTTTCTTT.

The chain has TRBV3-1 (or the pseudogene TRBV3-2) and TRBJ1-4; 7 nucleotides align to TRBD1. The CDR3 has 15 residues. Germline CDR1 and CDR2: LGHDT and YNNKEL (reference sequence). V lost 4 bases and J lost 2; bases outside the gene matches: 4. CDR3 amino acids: CASSPPTGTNEKLFF. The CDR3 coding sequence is TGTGCCAGCAGCCCCCCGACAGGGACTAATGAAAAACTGTTTTTT.

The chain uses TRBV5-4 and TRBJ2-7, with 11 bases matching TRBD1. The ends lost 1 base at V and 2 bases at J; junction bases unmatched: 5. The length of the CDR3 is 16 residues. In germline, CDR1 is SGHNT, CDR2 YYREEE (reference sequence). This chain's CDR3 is CASSLRPGQGAYEQYF. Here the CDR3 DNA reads TGTGCCAGCAGCTTGAGACCGGGACAGGGGGCCTACGAGCAGTACTTC.

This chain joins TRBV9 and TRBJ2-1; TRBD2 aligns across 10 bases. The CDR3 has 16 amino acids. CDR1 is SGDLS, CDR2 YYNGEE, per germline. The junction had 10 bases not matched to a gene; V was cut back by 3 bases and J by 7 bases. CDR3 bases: TGTGCCAGCAGCGAGGGATCTAGCGGGAGAAAGAATGAGCAGTTCTTC. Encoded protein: CASSEGSSGRKNEQFF.